In this sample, the clone carrying this T cell receptor (beta chain) turned up once. Other DNA sequences of this sample code for an identical CDR3. This sample stems from a study of shared clonotypes between healthy human individuals. Background on the study: The people who gave samples were two women and a few men aged 18 to 49.

All of the donors resided in Nashville, Tennessee, and each was a Caucasian adult. Bulk PBMC genomic DNA spanned ten immunoSEQ deep plates. Produced via immunoSEQ multiplex PCR; TCRdb's table is partial and in-frame only. The sample comprises 400,000 to 500,000 clones, about 79% of which are singletons, and 10% to 15% rests with the top ten. Trimming took off 1 base at V and 5 bases at J, with 5 bases between the two ends. The CDR3 covers 12 residues. Germline V lookup: CDR1 SGHDN, CDR2 FVKESK. Sequenced input: PBMCs. The chain combines TRBV14 with TRBJ2-5; D not certain. This clonotype was obtained from a woman in her forties in good health. Some clones in this sample may be carry-over from other donors' samples. The CDR3 sequence is CASSQVGETQYF. In DNA, the CDR3 is TGTGCCAGCAGCCAAGTCGGGGAGACCCAGTACTTC.